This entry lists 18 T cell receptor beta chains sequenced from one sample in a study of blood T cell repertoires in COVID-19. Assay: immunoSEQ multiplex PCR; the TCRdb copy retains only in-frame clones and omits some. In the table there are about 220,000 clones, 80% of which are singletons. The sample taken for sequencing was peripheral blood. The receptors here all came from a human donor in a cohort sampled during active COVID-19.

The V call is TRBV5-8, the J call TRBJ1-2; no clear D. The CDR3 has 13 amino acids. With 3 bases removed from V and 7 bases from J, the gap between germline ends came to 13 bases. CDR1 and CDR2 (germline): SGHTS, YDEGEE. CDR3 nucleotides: TGTGCCAGCAGCTCTGAGGTCACCCTTGGCTACACCTTC. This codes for CASSSEVTLGYTF.

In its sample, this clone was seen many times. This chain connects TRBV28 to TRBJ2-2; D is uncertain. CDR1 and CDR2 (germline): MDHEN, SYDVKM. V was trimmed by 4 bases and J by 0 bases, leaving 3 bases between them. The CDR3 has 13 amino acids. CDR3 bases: TGTGCCAGCAGTTGGCCGAACACCGGGGAGCTGTTTTTT. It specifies CASSWPNTGELFF.

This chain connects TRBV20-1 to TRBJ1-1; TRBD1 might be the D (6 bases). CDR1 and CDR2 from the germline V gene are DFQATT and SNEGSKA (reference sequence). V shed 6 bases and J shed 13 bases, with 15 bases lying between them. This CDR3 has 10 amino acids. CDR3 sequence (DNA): TGCAGTGCCCCCCAGGGCAGGGGTTTCTTT. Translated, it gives CSAPQGRGFF.

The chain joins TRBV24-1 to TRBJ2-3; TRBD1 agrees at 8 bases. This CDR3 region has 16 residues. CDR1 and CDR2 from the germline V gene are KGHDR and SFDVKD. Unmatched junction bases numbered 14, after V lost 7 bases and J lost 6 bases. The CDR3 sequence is CATSSNRGEDYDTQYF. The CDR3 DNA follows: TGTGCCACCAGCTCTAACAGGGGGGAGGACTATGATACGCAGTATTTT.

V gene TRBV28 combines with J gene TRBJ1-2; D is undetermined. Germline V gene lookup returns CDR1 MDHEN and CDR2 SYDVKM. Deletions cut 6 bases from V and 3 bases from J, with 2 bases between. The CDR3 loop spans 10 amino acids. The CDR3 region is CASSDYGYTF. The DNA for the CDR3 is TGTGCCAGCAGCGACTATGGCTACACCTTC.

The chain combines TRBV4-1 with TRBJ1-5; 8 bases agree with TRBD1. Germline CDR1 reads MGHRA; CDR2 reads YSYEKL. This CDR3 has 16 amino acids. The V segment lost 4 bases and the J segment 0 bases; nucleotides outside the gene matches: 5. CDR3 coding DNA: TGCGCCAGCAGCCTCACAGGGACAGGTAGCAATCAGCCCCAGCATTTT. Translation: CASSLTGTGSNQPQHF.

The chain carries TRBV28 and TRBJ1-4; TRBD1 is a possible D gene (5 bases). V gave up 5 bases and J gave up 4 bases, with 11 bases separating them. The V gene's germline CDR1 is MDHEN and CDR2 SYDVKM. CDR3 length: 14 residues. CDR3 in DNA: TGTGCCAGCAGTACCCCCGACAGTAATGAAAAACTGTTTTTT. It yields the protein CASSTPDSNEKLFF.

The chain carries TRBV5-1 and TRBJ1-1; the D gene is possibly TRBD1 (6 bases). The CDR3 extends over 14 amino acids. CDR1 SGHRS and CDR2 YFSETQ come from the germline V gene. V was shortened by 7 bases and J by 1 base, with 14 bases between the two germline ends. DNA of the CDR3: TGCGCCAGCGGGTCAGGGGAGAGGAACACTGAAGCTTTCTTT. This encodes CASGSGERNTEAFF.

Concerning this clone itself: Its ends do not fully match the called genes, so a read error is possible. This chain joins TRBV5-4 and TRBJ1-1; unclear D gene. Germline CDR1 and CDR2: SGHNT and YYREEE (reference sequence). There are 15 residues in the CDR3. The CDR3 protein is CASSPRTGEKPTIGF. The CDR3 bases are TGTGCCAGCAGCCCTAGGACGGGAGAAAAGCCGACCATTGGGTTT.

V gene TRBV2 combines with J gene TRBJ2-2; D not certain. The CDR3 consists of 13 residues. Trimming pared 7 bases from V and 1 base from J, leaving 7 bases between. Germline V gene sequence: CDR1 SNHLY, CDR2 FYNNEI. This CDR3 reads CASTTGNTGELFF. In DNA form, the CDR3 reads TGTGCCAGCACAACCGGGAACACCGGGGAGCTGTTTTTT.

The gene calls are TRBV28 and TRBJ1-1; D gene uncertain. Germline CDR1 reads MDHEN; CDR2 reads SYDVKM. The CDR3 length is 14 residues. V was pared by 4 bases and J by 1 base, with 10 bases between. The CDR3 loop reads CASSSLDPNTEAFF. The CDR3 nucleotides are TGTGCCAGCAGTTCATTAGATCCGAACACTGAAGCTTTCTTT. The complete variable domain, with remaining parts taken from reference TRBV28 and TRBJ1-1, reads DVKVTQSSRYLVKRTGEKVFLECVQDMDHENMFWYRQDPGLGLRLIYFSYDVKMKEKGDIPEGYSVSREKKERFSLILESASTNQTSMYLCASSSLDPNTEAFFGQGTRLTVV.

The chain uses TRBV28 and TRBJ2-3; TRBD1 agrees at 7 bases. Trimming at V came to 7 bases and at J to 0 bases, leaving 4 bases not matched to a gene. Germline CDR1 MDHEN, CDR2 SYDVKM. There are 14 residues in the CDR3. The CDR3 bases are TGTGCCAGCACCGCGACAGGGAGCACAGATACGCAGTATTTT. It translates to CASTATGSTDTQYF.

This CDR3 reads CASSRQANQPQHF. The CDR3 DNA reads TGTGCCAGTAGTAGACAGGCTAATCAGCCCCAGCATTTT. The V and J genes are TRBV19 and TRBJ1-5; D is perhaps TRBD1 (6 bases). The CDR3 consists of 13 residues. Germline lookup yields CDR1 LNHDA and CDR2 SQIVND (reference sequence). Trimming left V 4 bases short and J 4 bases short, with 8 bases between.

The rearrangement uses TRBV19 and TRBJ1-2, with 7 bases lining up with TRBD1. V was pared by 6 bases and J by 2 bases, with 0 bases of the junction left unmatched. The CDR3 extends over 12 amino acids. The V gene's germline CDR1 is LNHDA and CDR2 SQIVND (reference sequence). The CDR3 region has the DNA TGTGCCAGTAGGACAGGGAACTATGGCTACACCTTC. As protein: CASRTGNYGYTF.

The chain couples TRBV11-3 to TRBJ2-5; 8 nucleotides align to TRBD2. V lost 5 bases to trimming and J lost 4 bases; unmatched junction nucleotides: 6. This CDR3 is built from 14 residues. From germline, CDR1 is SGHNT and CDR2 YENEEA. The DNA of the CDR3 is TGTGCCAGCAGCACCGGGGGGGCGGGAGAGACCCAGTACTTC. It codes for CASSTGGAGETQYF.

The DNA for the CDR3 is TGTGCCAGCAGCTTGGTGCTGAATGCCTACCTCTACGAGCAGTACTTC. This encodes CASSLVLNAYLYEQYF. The chain uses TRBV5-6 and TRBJ2-7; D gene ambiguous. The CDR3 consists of 16 residues. Germline-derived CDR1 and CDR2 are SGHDT and YYEEEE. V lost 0 bases to trimming and J lost 3 bases, with 16 bases between them.

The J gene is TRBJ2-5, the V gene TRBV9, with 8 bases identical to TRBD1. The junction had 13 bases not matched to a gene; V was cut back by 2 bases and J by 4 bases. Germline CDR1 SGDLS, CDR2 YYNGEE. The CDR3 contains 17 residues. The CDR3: CASSVRQGAALGETQYF. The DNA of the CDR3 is TGTGCCAGCAGCGTTAGGCAGGGGGCGGCCTTGGGAGAGACCCAGTACTTC.

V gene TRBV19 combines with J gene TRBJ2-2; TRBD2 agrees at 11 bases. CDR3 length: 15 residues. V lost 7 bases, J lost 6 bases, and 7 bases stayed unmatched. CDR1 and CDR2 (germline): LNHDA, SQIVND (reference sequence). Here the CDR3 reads CASTGLAGGSGELFF. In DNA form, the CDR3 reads TGTGCCAGTACGGGCCTAGCGGGAGGATCCGGGGAGCTGTTTTTT. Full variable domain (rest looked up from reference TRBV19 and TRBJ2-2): DGGITQSPKYLFRKEGQNVTLSCEQNLNHDAMYWYRQDPGQGLRLIYYSQIVNDFQKGDIAEGYSVSREKKESFPLTVTSAQKNPTAFYLCASTGLAGGSGELFFGEGSRLTVL.